One sample yielded the 10 T cell receptor beta chains listed below, sequenced in a study of Graves' ophthalmopathy and Graves' hyperthyroidism. The authors amplified TCR beta CDR3 regions, and they did so from RNA transcripts for repertoire sequencing. The library came from an HTBI-primed first-round RT-PCR and a second-round multiplex PCR. TCRdb reprocessed the multiplex PCR reads via MiXCR and lists one record per CDR3 protein. Of fewer than 650,000 distinct CDR3 sequences listed, 20% to 25% were seen once; the top ten hold more than 5.5%. Material: peripheral blood. The source of these receptors is a woman younger than 35 with stable Graves' hyperthyroidism. Some clones in this sample may be carry-over from other donors' samples.

The gene calls are TRBV30 and TRBJ2-2, with D unresolved. The length of the CDR3 is 13 residues. Germline V CDR1 and CDR2: GTSNPN, SVGIG (reference sequence). The V and J ends lost 4 bases and 3 bases respectively, with 9 bases between them. CDR3 in amino acids: CAWNRLYTGELFF. CDR3 bases: TGTGCCTGGAACCGGTTGTACACCGGGGAGCTGTTTTTT.

In its sample, this clonotype was seen many times. The chain joins TRBV19 to TRBJ1-5; 7 bases are a match to TRBD1. J was trimmed by 0 bases and V by 7 bases; bases with no gene match: 3. The germline V gene has CDR1 LNHDA and CDR2 SQIVND (reference sequence). The CDR3 extends over 14 amino acids. CDR3: CASNGQASNQPQHF. The DNA of the CDR3 is TGTGCCAGTAACGGACAGGCTAGCAATCAGCCCCAGCATTTT.

This chain links TRBV2 with TRBJ2-5, with D unresolved. Trimming shortened V by 4 bases and J by 3 bases, and 15 bases separated the two germline ends. Germline assignment: CDR1 SNHLY and CDR2 FYNNEI. The length of the CDR3 is 15 residues. The CDR3 coding sequence is TGTGCCAGCAGTGGCGGTCAAGATACCAAAGAGACCCAGTACTTC. This sequence encodes CASSGGQDTKETQYF.

The chain uses TRBV11-2 and TRBJ1-6, with TRBD1 matching 8 bases. The CDR3 runs to 17 residues. V trimming: 0 bases; J trimming: 4 bases; junction bases outside the gene matches: 5. Germline CDR1 reads SGHAT; CDR2 reads FQNNGV. The CDR3 sequence: CASSLDGGTGYNSPLHF. For the CDR3, the DNA is TGTGCCAGCAGCTTAGATGGTGGGACAGGATATAATTCACCCCTCCACTTT.

As concerns this clonotype: This could be a read error, since a much larger clone is one nucleotide away. The chain links TRBV27 to TRBJ1-1; D is possibly TRBD1 (5 bases). The CDR3 contains 16 residues. The V end lost 0 bases, the J end lost 4 bases, and 15 bases lay between the germline ends. The germline gives CDR1 MNHEY, CDR2 SMNVEV (reference sequence). CDR3 sequence (DNA): TGTGCCAGCAGTTTATCGTTAGCAGGGATGATCACTGAAGCTTTCTTT. Amino acids: CASSLSLAGMITEAFF.

V is TRBV28 and J is TRBJ2-7, with D maybe TRBD1 (5 bases). Germline assignment: CDR1 MDHEN and CDR2 SYDVKM. With 3 bases removed from V and 2 bases from J, the gap between germline ends came to 14 bases. The CDR3 spans 15 residues. CDR3 nucleotides: TGTGCCAGCAGTTTCCCTTGGGGCGGTACCTACGAGCAGTACTTC. As protein: CASSFPWGGTYEQYF.

This clonotype came up many times. The chain combines TRBV6-1 with TRBJ2-5, with 7 nucleotides matching TRBD2. J lost 0 bases, V lost 7 bases, and 8 bases had no gene match. The CDR3 contains 15 residues. Germline V lookup: CDR1 MNHNS, CDR2 SASEGT. DNA of the CDR3: TGTGCCAGCATTCGGGGGGTCGGGTACCAAGAGACCCAGTACTTC. Translated, it gives CASIRGVGYQETQYF.

This clonotype was observed at least ten times. The V gene is TRBV4-2, the J gene TRBJ1-1; a possible D gene is TRBD1 (6 bases). The CDR3 extends over 17 amino acids. Germline CDR1 LGHNA, CDR2 YNFKEQ. The V end lost 4 bases, the J end lost 1 base, and 19 bases lay between the germline ends. In DNA, the CDR3 is TGTGCCAGCAGCCGCATAGTCGCTGGGGGCTGGAACACTGAAGCTTTCTTT. It is translated as CASSRIVAGGWNTEAFF.

The gene calls are TRBV6-5 and TRBJ2-5; 12 bases are shared with TRBD2. This CDR3 spans 16 amino acids. The ends lost 0 bases at V and 5 bases at J; junction bases unmatched: 4. The germline V gene encodes CDR1 MNHEY and CDR2 SVGAGI. CDR3 nucleotide sequence: TGTGCCAGCAGTTACTCGACTAGCGGGGGCTCGGAGACCCAGTACTTC. The encoded protein is CASSYSTSGGSETQYF.

This clonotype has a count of ten or more. V gene TRBV30 combines with J gene TRBJ1-1, with a weak D call TRBD1 (5 bases). Looked up from germline, CDR1 is GTSNPN and CDR2 is SVGIG (reference sequence). Between the trimmed V and J ends, which lost 1 base and 9 bases, there was a span of 9 bases. The CDR3 totals 11 residues. The CDR3 loop reads CAWSDRDQAFF. CDR3 bases: TGTGCCTGGAGTGACCGGGACCAAGCTTTCTTT.